Here is one T cell receptor beta chain with its context. Its antigen is not identified. RNA extraction was followed by reverse transcription into cDNA, which acted as the sequencing template. Data came from immunoSEQ multiplex PCR; TCRdb stores just in-frame clones and leaves some out. The sample includes 100,000 to 130,000 clones, approximately 61% seen only once; the top ten take around 23%. The source of the sample is a study of CD8+ T cells in alopecia areata. General study points: Higher clonality was seen in lesional scalp than in normal scalp, especially in alopecia totalis/universalis.

Alopecia areata patients provided lesional scalp punch biopsies and peripheral blood, both collected for the study. The V gene lost 3 bases and the J gene lost 5 bases, with 17 bases spanning the gap. The CDR3 extends over 15 amino acids. CDR1 and CDR2 from the germline V gene are SGDLS and YYNGEE. The J gene is TRBJ1-2, the V gene TRBV9; D gene uncertain. This receptor was obtained from a human donor with alopecia areata. Sequencing was performed on NKG2D-low CD8+ T cells sorted from blood. CDR3 nucleotide sequence: TGTGCCAGCAGCGATAGCTCCCGATCCTTATATGGCTACACCTTC. This sequence encodes CASSDSSRSLYGYTF. The entire variable domain, with the rest obtained from reference TRBV9 and TRBJ1-2, is as follows: DSGVTQTPKHLITATGQRVTLRCSPRSGDLSVYWYQQSLDQGLQFLIQYYNGEERAKGNILERFSAQQFPDLHSELNLSSLELGDSALYFCASSDSSRSLYGYTFGSGTRLTVV.